This note documents a single T cell receptor beta chain sequence. This clone was seen a handful of times. Its antigen has not been determined. No much larger clone is present one base from it, and per-base qualities are unavailable. Counted from cysteine to phenylalanine, this CDR3 has 15 amino acids. Here the CDR3 DNA is all that survives: 45 bases in frame from base 1. Trimming costs V 8 bases and J 0 bases, and their ends lie 15 bases apart. The germline V gene provides CDR1 KGHSH and CDR2 LQKENI. A cohort of about 30 patients with locally advanced or metastatic urothelial carcinoma, treated at Memorial Sloan Kettering on a trial protocol, was included. Peripheral blood mononuclear cells were collected pretreatment and during treatment, with between 1 and 8 total time points obtained per patient. The Qiagen DNeasy Blood extraction kit was used to purify genomic DNA from total PBMCs and tumor samples. PBMCs were collected pretreatment and during treatment, and were isolated and stored as previously described.

These data are taken from a study of PD-L1 blockade in urothelial cancer (dated by TCRdb to 2017 to 2019). About the study as a whole: Therapy was started in the mid-2010s for all patients, and atezolizumab 1,200 mg was administered intravenously every 3 weeks. Progression-free survival longer than 6 months counted as durable clinical benefit, and TCR features were additionally tested against both progression-free and overall survival. Blood samples gave median yields of approximately 130,000 T cells and tens of thousands of unique TCRs, along with a median clonality of roughly 0.08. Patients had an ECOG performance status of 0 or 1 and had received between 0 and 3 prior chemotherapy regimens. About 85% of the roughly 29 patients were males with bladder-origin urothelial cancer, and about 60% of the 29 reported a prior smoking history. Somatic, immune and clinical correlates of response to PD-L1 blockade with atezolizumab in urothelial cancer were the focus of an exploratory multi-omic analysis. Nine patients reached durable clinical benefit, while some 20 patients did not. TCR sequencing covered pretreatment tumor samples and matched, serially collected peripheral blood taken before and after atezolizumab treatment. In the same patients, whole exome sequencing and RNA sequencing of pretreatment tumors were performed in addition to TCR sequencing. Blood samples were analyzed at 3 weeks after treatment start (second dose) and at 6 weeks after treatment start. Twenty-nine patients had pretreatment blood TCR-seq, roughly 24 had at least one posttreatment blood collection, and roughly 24 had tumor TCR-seq. Broad study findings and their caveats: Because the sample size was small (n ≈ 28) and many of the analyses were exploratory, the results are meant to be hypothesis-generating. Improved progression-free and overall survival was found to be associated with pretreatment peripheral blood TCR clonality below the median. Among patients with durable benefit, tumor-associated TCR clones showed greater expansion in peripheral blood 3 weeks after treatment started (n ≈ 22, p = 0.022).

Each PCR received spiked-in synthetic TCR analog templates so that absolute template abundance could be estimated from read counts. TCRbeta CDR3 regions were amplified from genomic DNA with bias-controlled V and J gene primers using the immunoSEQ assay. Sequencing of rearranged TCRbeta segments was done at approximately 20X coverage. Processing in the source paper ran as follows. Sequencing errors were corrected by clustering and CDR3s were annotated against IMGT to assign V, D and J genes. Out-of-frame and stop-codon sequences were excluded, and only productive TCRbeta rearrangements were used in downstream analyses. Clonality was computed as one minus Shannon entropy normalized by the log of the number of unique productive sequences. Clones differing between time points or between blood and tumor were identified using Fisher's exact test with Benjamini-Hochberg correction, with an adjusted p below 0.01 applied as the threshold. Not all clones reach the TCRdb copy of this immuneACCESS table, which keeps in-frame sequences only. Checked studies attribute under half of the gap to unresolved V genes and leave the rest unexplained. Clone size and the V and J calls come from that table; the DNA yielded D and trimming. The sample table lists just over 50,000 clones, around 87% of them with a count of one. Clones ranked in the top ten supply approximately 16% of the sample.

Here the sequenced sample was PBMCs, taken around atezolizumab (anti-PD-L1) treatment. The chain couples TRBV18 to TRBJ2-3; the best D guess is TRBD1, with 6 bases matching. This sequence was found in a man between 60 and 75 years old with urothelial cancer. The sequenced DNA is TGTGCCAGCGCGCGGACAGACACTAGCACAGATACGCAGTATTTT. It codes for CASARTDTSTDTQYF.